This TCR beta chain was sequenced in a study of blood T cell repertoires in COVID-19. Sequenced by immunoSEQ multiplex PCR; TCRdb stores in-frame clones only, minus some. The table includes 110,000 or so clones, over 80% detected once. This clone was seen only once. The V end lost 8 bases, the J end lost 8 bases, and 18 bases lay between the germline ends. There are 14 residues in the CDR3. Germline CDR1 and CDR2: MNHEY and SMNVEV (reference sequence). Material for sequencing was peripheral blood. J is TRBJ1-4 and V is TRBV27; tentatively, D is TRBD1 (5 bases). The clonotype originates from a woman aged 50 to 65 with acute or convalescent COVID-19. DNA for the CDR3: TGTGCCAGCCACCCCCAGGGCATCGGAGAAAAACTGTTTTTT. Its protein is CASHPQGIGEKLFF.